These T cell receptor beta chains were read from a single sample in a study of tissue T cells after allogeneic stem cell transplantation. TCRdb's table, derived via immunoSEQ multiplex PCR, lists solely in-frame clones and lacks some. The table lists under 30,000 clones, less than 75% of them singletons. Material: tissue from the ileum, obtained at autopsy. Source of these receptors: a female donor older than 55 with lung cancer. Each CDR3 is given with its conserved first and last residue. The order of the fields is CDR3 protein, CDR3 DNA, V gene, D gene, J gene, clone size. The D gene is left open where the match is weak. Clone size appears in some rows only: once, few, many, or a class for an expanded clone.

CDR3: CASSPARSYNEQFF
DNA: TGTGCCAGCAGCCCGGCGCGCTCCTACAATGAGCAGTTCTTC
V: TRBV5-4
D: .
J: TRBJ2-1
size: .

CDR3: CASISGDNLHGYTF
DNA: TGCGCCAGCATTTCGGGGGACAACCTGCATGGCTACACCTTC
V: TRBV23-1
D: .
J: TRBJ1-2
size: .

CDR3: CASSLAAQGPTGTQYF
DNA: TGCGCCAGCAGCTTGGCCGCTCAGGGCCCGACCGGGACCCAGTACTTC
V: TRBV5-1
D: .
J: TRBJ2-5
size: once

CDR3: CASSLGGGYTF
DNA: TGTGCCAGCAGCTTAGGGGGTGGCTACACCTTC
V: TRBV7-2
D: .
J: TRBJ1-2
size: .

CDR3: CASSLSGPGLIPLEQYF
DNA: TGTGCCAGCAGCTTATCGGGTCCGGGACTAATCCCCTTAGAGCAGTACTTC
V: TRBV7-9
D: TRBD2
J: TRBJ2-7
size: .

CDR3: CASSQSAPGVSSYEQYF
DNA: TGCGCCAGCAGCCAATCCGCCCCAGGGGTCAGCTCCTACGAGCAGTACTTC
V: TRBV4-1
D: .
J: TRBJ2-7
size: .

CDR3: CASSSGPTRGGELFF
DNA: TGTGCCAGCAGCTCAGGGCCGACGCGGGGCGGGGAGCTGTTTTTT
V: TRBV7-3
D: .
J: TRBJ2-2
size: .

CDR3: CASSEGQGATQPQHF
DNA: TGTGCCAGCAGTGAAGGGCAGGGGGCGACTCAGCCCCAGCATTTT
V: TRBV6-1
D: TRBD1
J: TRBJ1-5
size: .

CDR3: CASSFGQPSYEQYF
DNA: TGTGCCAGCAGCTTCGGACAGCCGTCCTACGAGCAGTACTTC
V: TRBV7-9
D: .
J: TRBJ2-7
size: .

CDR3: CASSFASGAVSTDTQYF
DNA: TGTGCCAGCAGCTTCGCTAGCGGGGCTGTAAGCACAGATACGCAGTATTTT
V: TRBV9
D: TRBD2
J: TRBJ2-3
size: .

CDR3: CASSLGGNTDTQYF
DNA: TGTGCCAGCAGTTTAGGCGGCAACACAGATACGCAGTATTTT
V: TRBV28
D: .
J: TRBJ2-3
size: .

CDR3: CASSPGVGPCQFLYEQYF
DNA: TGTGCCAGCAGCCCGGGGGTAGGGCCATGTCAATTCTTGTACGAGCAGTACTTC
V: TRBV7-4
D: .
J: TRBJ2-7
size: .

CDR3: CASSYDSQGTQYF
DNA: TGCGCCAGCAGCTACGATTCACAGGGTACGCAGTATTTT
V: TRBV5-1
D: .
J: TRBJ2-3
size: few

CDR3: CASSVELGGAPNEQFF
DNA: TGTGCCAGCAGCGTAGAGCTGGGGGGGGCCCCCAATGAGCAGTTCTTC
V: TRBV9
D: .
J: TRBJ2-1
size: .

CDR3: CASSGRGQGSPLHF
DNA: TGTGCCAGCAGTGGCAGGGGCCAAGGTTCACCCCTCCACTTT
V: TRBV5-4
D: .
J: TRBJ1-6
size: .

CDR3: CASSVGTAYYNEQFF
DNA: TGTGCCAGCAGTGTCGGGACAGCCTACTACAATGAGCAGTTCTTC
V: TRBV7-9
D: TRBD1
J: TRBJ2-1
size: .

CDR3: CASTRGGYINYGYTF
DNA: TGTGCCAGCACCCGGGGAGGTTATATTAACTATGGCTACACCTTC
V: TRBV5-6
D: .
J: TRBJ1-2
size: .

CDR3: CASSLRGGAGDTQYF
DNA: TGTGCCAGCAGCTTACGCGGGGGGGCCGGAGATACGCAGTATTTT
V: TRBV7-9
D: TRBD2
J: TRBJ2-3
size: .

CDR3: CAISGSFRDRNTIYF
DNA: TGTGCCATCAGTGGGTCGTTTCGGGATCGCAACACCATATATTTT
V: TRBV10-3
D: .
J: TRBJ1-3
size: .

CDR3: CASSYLAGYTDTQYF
DNA: TGTGCCAGCAGTTACCTCGCGGGGTACACAGATACGCAGTATTTT
V: TRBV6-2/TRBV6-3
D: .
J: TRBJ2-3
size: .

CDR3: CSVAAGGFYNEQFF
DNA: TGCAGCGTTGCGGCGGGGGGGTTTTACAATGAGCAGTTCTTC
V: TRBV29-1
D: TRBD2
J: TRBJ2-1
size: .

CDR3: CASIPGPGQPQETQYF
DNA: TGTGCCAGCATCCCGGGCCCGGGACAGCCACAAGAGACCCAGTACTTC
V: TRBV6-6
D: TRBD1
J: TRBJ2-5
size: .

CDR3: CARYPTGITKFDEQYF
DNA: TGTGCCAGATACCCGACAGGGATAACAAAATTCGACGAGCAGTACTTC
V: TRBV7-9
D: TRBD1
J: TRBJ2-7
size: once

CDR3: CASSENASGRLYEQYF
DNA: TGTGCCAGCAGTGAAAACGCTAGCGGGAGGCTCTACGAGCAGTACTTC
V: TRBV6-1
D: TRBD2
J: TRBJ2-7
size: .

CDR3: CASGSGSTYEQYF
DNA: TGTGCCTCCGGGAGCGGGTCCACCTACGAGCAGTACTTC
V: TRBV19
D: .
J: TRBJ2-7
size: medium-sized

CDR3: CASSASLTDTQYF
DNA: TGTGCCAGTAGTGCCAGCCTAACAGATACGCAGTATTTT
V: TRBV19
D: .
J: TRBJ2-3
size: .

CDR3: CAWKYGGSPLHF
DNA: TGTGCCTGGAAGTACGGTGGCTCACCCCTCCACTTT
V: TRBV30
D: .
J: TRBJ1-6
size: .

CDR3: CASSSPLGGELFF
DNA: TGTGCCAGCAGTTCCCCCCTAGGTGGGGAGCTGTTTTTT
V: TRBV27
D: .
J: TRBJ2-2
size: medium-sized

CDR3: CASRLSNRDSDGF
DNA: TGTGCCAGCAGATTAAGTAACCGGGACAGCGATGGCTTC
V: TRBV6-5
D: TRBD1
J: TRBJ2-4
size: .

CDR3: CASSQLPGQVNGYTF
DNA: TGTGCCAGCAGTCAACTCCCGGGACAGGTTAATGGCTACACCTTC
V: TRBV6-2/TRBV6-3
D: TRBD1
J: TRBJ1-2
size: .

CDR3: CASSGRATHGYTF
DNA: TGTGCCAGCAGCGGCCGGGCGACACATGGCTACACCTTC
V: TRBV3-1/TRBV3-2
D: .
J: TRBJ1-2
size: .

CDR3: CASSLTGAGSTDTQYF
DNA: TGTGCCAGCAGCTTAACAGGGGCGGGAAGCACAGATACGCAGTATTTT
V: TRBV7-9
D: .
J: TRBJ2-3
size: .

CDR3: CAWSGVGPGNEQFF
DNA: TGTGCCTGGAGTGGGGTCGGCCCAGGCAATGAGCAGTTCTTC
V: TRBV30
D: .
J: TRBJ2-1
size: .

CDR3: CAWGKGQGNTIYF
DNA: TGTGCCTGGGGGAAGGGACAGGGAAACACCATATATTTT
V: TRBV30
D: TRBD1
J: TRBJ1-3
size: .

CDR3: CASSYGRGGHNEQFF
DNA: TGTGCCAGCAGTTATGGAAGAGGGGGTCATAATGAGCAGTTCTTC
V: TRBV6-5
D: .
J: TRBJ2-1
size: .

CDR3: CASTTGGDDTQYF
DNA: TGTGCCAGCACGACAGGGGGCGATGATACGCAGTATTTT
V: TRBV7-2
D: TRBD1
J: TRBJ2-3
size: once

CDR3: CASSLMSNQPQHF
DNA: TGTGCCAGCAGCCTTATGAGCAATCAGCCCCAGCATTTT
V: TRBV6-5
D: .
J: TRBJ1-5
size: .

CDR3: CASSQALVVSQETQYF
DNA: TGTGCCAGCAGCCAAGCTCTAGTCGTATCACAAGAGACCCAGTACTTC
V: TRBV4-2
D: .
J: TRBJ2-5
size: once

CDR3: CASSLNGRVTEQFF
DNA: TGTGCCAGCAGCTTAAATGGCAGGGTGACTGAGCAGTTCTTC
V: TRBV7-3
D: .
J: TRBJ2-1
size: once

CDR3: CASSQERGAGGYGYTF
DNA: TGTGCCAGCAGCCAAGAACGAGGGGCAGGGGGATATGGCTACACCTTC
V: TRBV3-1/TRBV3-2
D: TRBD1
J: TRBJ1-2
size: .

CDR3: CAWSEAGVEAFF
DNA: TGTGCCTGGAGTGAGGCAGGGGTTGAAGCTTTCTTT
V: TRBV30
D: .
J: TRBJ1-1
size: .

CDR3: CASSYTPGRGKYF
DNA: TGTGCCAGCAGTTACACGCCCGGGAGGGGGAAGTATTTT
V: TRBV6-5
D: TRBD2
J: TRBJ2-3
size: .

CDR3: CASIGVLGASGNTIYF
DNA: TGTGCCAGCATTGGGGTCCTGGGAGCCTCTGGAAACACCATATATTTT
V: TRBV2
D: .
J: TRBJ1-3
size: .

CDR3: CASSLAQGIRFNEQFF
DNA: TGTGCCAGCAGCTTAGCGCAGGGAATAAGGTTCAATGAGCAGTTCTTC
V: TRBV7-8
D: .
J: TRBJ2-1
size: .

CDR3: CASSQDLGGYSPLHF
DNA: TGCGCCAGCAGCCAAGATCTAGGGGGGTATTCACCCCTCCACTTT
V: TRBV4-3
D: .
J: TRBJ1-6
size: .

CDR3: CASSFRPQVMNTDTQYF
DNA: TGTGCCAGCAGCTTTCGCCCGCAAGTTATGAACACAGATACGCAGTATTTT
V: TRBV13
D: .
J: TRBJ2-3
size: once

CDR3: CASSESGRVHSYEQYF
DNA: TGTGCCAGCAGTGAATCGGGGCGGGTGCACTCCTACGAGCAGTACTTC
V: TRBV6-1
D: .
J: TRBJ2-7
size: .

CDR3: CASSLVGTVSSYEQYF
DNA: TGTGCCAGCAGCTTAGTAGGCACGGTAAGCTCCTACGAGCAGTACTTC
V: TRBV11-2
D: .
J: TRBJ2-7
size: few